The rows below give T cell receptor beta chains drawn from one sample of a study of beta chain features in type 1 diabetes. Profiled with immunoSEQ multiplex PCR; TCRdb holds only in-frame clones, not every one. The sample shows about 930,000 clones, roughly 15% of them seen only once. Sequences were obtained from naive CD4+ T cells from blood. The receptors were gathered from a woman between 18 and 29 years old in good health. The conserved cysteine and the conserved F or W are not part of the CDR3 here.

TRBV7-2	TRBJ2-7	ASSLTTGDYEQY
TRBV28	TRBJ1-2	ASSLLATGEGYT
TRBV4-2	TRBJ1-5	ASSQDVAEGPNQPQH
TRBV7-2	TRBJ2-5	ASSLGDRGRQETQY
TRBV13	TRBJ2-7	ASSLLVGLNNEQY
TRBV29-1	TRBJ1-5	SVMTGGVGQPQH
TRBV9	TRBJ2-2	ASSSYTGELF
TRBV28	TRBJ2-2	ASSLEGWNRGELF
TRBV19	TRBJ2-1	ASSTGLYNEQF
TRBV5-8	TRBJ2-5	ASSLGGTGETQY
TRBV21-1	TRBJ2-6	ASSSFRDSRRRGANVLT
TRBV28	TRBJ2-6	ASRTAGSGANVLT
TRBV10-3	TRBJ2-7	ATEGGPPTYEQY
TRBV7-2	TRBJ2-3	ASSLQQITDTQY
TRBV2	TRBJ2-7	ASKADWNFYEQY
TRBV7-3	TRBJ2-1	ASSEAGTGVWNEQF
TRBV7-2	TRBJ1-1	ASRENTEAF